What follows are 10 T cell receptor beta chains derived from one specimen sequenced in a study of T-cell reconstitution after alpha-beta-depleted transplantation in children. Unique molecular identifiers tagged the TCRbeta library. TCRdb reprocessed the PCR reads with MiXCR, giving one entry per CDR3 protein. The repertoire includes hundreds of thousands of distinct CDR3 sequences, 8% to 11% of them detected once, and 4% to 5% sits in the top ten. Here the sequenced sample was PBMCs from the stem cell graft donor, taken from the stem cell graft. The receptors were sampled from a human donor who donated a stem cell graft to a child with acute myeloid leukemia.

This clonotype was recorded a few times. The chain couples TRBV4-2 to TRBJ2-2; D possibly corresponds to TRBD1 (6 bases). In germline, CDR1 is LGHNA, CDR2 YNFKEQ. This CDR3 comprises 14 residues. Trimming took 1 base from V and 6 from J, leaving 9 bases between them. Here the CDR3 reads CASSQVQGAGELFF. The CDR3 coding sequence is TGTGCCAGCAGCCAAGTACAGGGCGCCGGGGAGCTGTTTTTT.

The sample holds many counts of this clonotype. The V and J genes are TRBV20-1 and TRBJ2-4, with TRBD2 matching over 10 bases. Germline V CDR1 and CDR2: DFQATT, SNEGSKA (reference sequence). J lost 4 bases, V lost 3 bases, and 0 bases had no gene match. This CDR3 contains 13 residues. The CDR3 sequence: CSARTSGKNIQYF. CDR3 DNA: TGCAGTGCTAGGACTAGCGGGAAAAACATTCAGTACTTC.

This clonotype was counted between two and nine times. The chain joins TRBV18 to TRBJ2-5, with a tentative D call TRBD2 (6 bases). Trimming removed 4 bases from V and 2 bases from J, with 14 bases in between. CDR1 and CDR2 (germline): KGHSH, LQKENI. This CDR3 is built from 15 residues. CDR3 sequence reads: CASSLEPGRQETQYF. The CDR3 coding sequence is TGTGCCAGCTCACTTGAACCAGGGAGGCAAGAGACCCAGTACTTC.

V gene TRBV10-3 combines with J gene TRBJ2-2; either TRBD1 or TRBD2 may supply D (6 bases each). CDR1 and CDR2 (germline): ENHRY, SYGVKD. This CDR3 has 15 amino acids. Trimming shortened V by 10 bases and J by 0 bases, and 15 bases separated the two germline ends. The CDR3, as DNA: TGTGCCACTAAACGGGGGCCCGCGAACACCGGGGAGCTGTTTTTT. Its translation: CATKRGPANTGELFF.

At least ten counts were recorded for this clonotype. V usage is TRBV27 and J usage is TRBJ2-1; 8 bases align to TRBD2. Germline CDR1 reads MNHEY; CDR2 reads SMNVEV (reference sequence). The CDR3 is made up of 14 amino acids. With V trimmed by 4 bases and J by 6 bases, 5 bases remained unmatched. Written as DNA, the CDR3 is TGTGCCAGCAGTTCCATAGCGGGAATCAATGAGCAGTTCTTC. This codes for CASSSIAGINEQFF.

The rearrangement links TRBV6-1 to TRBJ2-2, with 7 bases that match TRBD2. Germline CDR1 and CDR2: MNHNS and SASEGT. The J segment lost 7 bases and the V segment lost 7 bases, leaving 6 bases of the junction unmatched. This CDR3 has 13 amino acids. CDR3 sequence reads: CASKSSGVGELFF. For the CDR3, the DNA is TGTGCCAGCAAAAGCAGCGGGGTCGGGGAGCTGTTTTTT.

Only a few counts were recorded for this clonotype. The V and J genes are TRBV20-1 and TRBJ2-7, with D unclear. The CDR3 sequence is 12 residues long. Trimming took off 7 bases at V and 3 bases at J, with 13 bases between the two ends. CDR1 is DFQATT and CDR2 is SNEGSKA in the germline V gene (reference sequence). In DNA form, the CDR3 reads TGCAGTGGGGCGGTGGGTATCTACGAGCAGTACTTC. Translated, it gives CSGAVGIYEQYF.

At least ten counts were recorded for this clonotype. Written as DNA, the CDR3 is TGTGCCATCAGTGAGGCAGTTAACTATGGCTACACCTTC. This sequence encodes CAISEAVNYGYTF. V gene TRBV10-3 combines with J gene TRBJ1-2; D gene uncertain. The CDR3 sequence is 13 residues long. Per the germline V gene, CDR1 is ENHRY and CDR2 is SYGVKD. V dropped 2 bases and J dropped 1 base, with 5 bases sitting between them.

This clonotype was seen ten or more times. V is TRBV20-1 and J is TRBJ1-5; TRBD1 agrees at 7 bases. From germline, CDR1 is DFQATT and CDR2 SNEGSKA (reference sequence). CDR3 size: 13 residues. J was trimmed by 3 bases and V by 4 bases; bases with no gene match: 3. The CDR3 loop is CSATQGNNQPQHF. The CDR3 coding sequence is TGCAGTGCTACACAGGGGAACAATCAGCCCCAGCATTTT.

This clonotype turned up a few times. The CDR3 DNA reads as TGTGCCAGCAGCTCCGGCCGGGGCGGGAGGGATCGCACAGATACGCAGTATTTT. Its translation is CASSSGRGGRDRTDTQYF. The V and J genes are TRBV7-9 and TRBJ2-3; 9 nucleotides line up with TRBD2. This CDR3 is 18 amino acids long. The germline V gene has CDR1 SEHNR and CDR2 FQNEAQ (reference sequence). V trimming: 4 bases; J trimming: 1 base; junction bases outside the gene matches: 12.